Below, 22 T cell receptor beta chains from the same sample are listed, as sequenced in a study of human T cells and chemical hapten exposure. TCRdb itself ran the RACE reads through MiXCR, one entry per CDR3 protein. The data contain tens of thousands of distinct CDR3 sequences, around 10% of them seen just once; the ten biggest clones take up about 2%. The time point was: patch test 3, about 24 weeks after DPC sensitization. The treatment denotes: therapeutic diphenylcyclopropenone sensitization with weekly scalp DPC. Source: whole blood, taken in connection with sensitization to the hapten diphenylcyclopropenone (DPC). Source of these receptors: a woman in her twenties or thirties with alopecia areata. Some clones in this sample may be carry-over from other donors' samples.

This clonotype occurred a few times. CDR3 bases: TGTGCCAGCAGCCAAGATCTTTGGACGGTCTATAGCAATCAGCCCCAGCATTTT. Its translation is CASSQDLWTVYSNQPQHF. V gene TRBV4-2 combines with J gene TRBJ1-5; D gene unclear. This CDR3 has 18 residues. Germline lookup yields CDR1 LGHNA and CDR2 YNFKEQ. The V end lost 0 bases, the J end lost 0 bases, and 15 bases lay between the germline ends.

J is TRBJ2-7 and V is TRBV27; D is perhaps TRBD2 (6 bases). CDR3 length equals 14 residues. Germline assignment: CDR1 MNHEY and CDR2 SMNVEV (reference sequence). V gave up 4 bases and J gave up 3 bases, with 13 bases separating them. The CDR3 nucleotides are TGTGCCAGCAGTTCCCCGATGGGGGGCTACGAGCAGTACTTC. It codes for CASSSPMGGYEQYF.

The chain has TRBV6-2 or TRBV6-3 and TRBJ1-1, with a weak D call TRBD1 (5 bases). The length of the CDR3 is 14 residues. The V gene's germline CDR1 is MNHEY and CDR2 SVGEGT. Trimming shortened V by 2 bases and J by 9 bases, and 16 bases separated the two germline ends. CDR3 sequence: CASSYDGAGPQAFF. The CDR3, as DNA: TGTGCCAGCAGTTACGATGGGGCCGGGCCCCAAGCTTTCTTT.

The chain uses TRBV2 and TRBJ1-4; 9 nucleotides line up with TRBD1. This CDR3 has 15 amino acids. Per germline, CDR1 SNHLY and CDR2 FYNNEI. V lost 6 bases, J lost 1 base, and 3 bases stayed unmatched. This CDR3 is CASRMDRGTNEKLFF. In DNA, the CDR3 is TGTGCCAGCAGGATGGACAGGGGAACTAATGAAAAACTGTTTTTT.

The rearrangement uses TRBV27 and TRBJ2-7; perhaps TRBD1 as D (6 bases). V was shortened by 10 bases and J by 4 bases, with 20 bases between the two germline ends. CDR3 length: 14 amino acids. Germline CDR1 MNHEY, CDR2 SMNVEV (reference sequence). The CDR3 region has the DNA TGTGCCACGGGGCCCGGGACAAGAGGTTACGAGCAGTACTTC. This translates into CATGPGTRGYEQYF.

The genes are TRBV7-9 and TRBJ1-1; D gene uncertain. The CDR3 runs to 13 residues. V was cut by 2 bases and J by 9 bases, with 13 bases left in between. Germline CDR1 SEHNR, CDR2 FQNEAQ (reference sequence). The CDR3 DNA sequence: TGTGCCAGCAGCTTACCCGGGAATTCGAAAGCTTTCTTT. Protein: CASSLPGNSKAFF. The variable domain in full, completed from reference TRBV7-9 and TRBJ1-1, reads DTGVSQNPRHKITKRGQNVTFRCDPISEHNRLYWYRQTLGQGPEFLTYFQNEAQLEKSRLLSDRFSAERPKGSFSTLEIQRTEQGDSAMYLCASSLPGNSKAFFGQGTRLTVV.

The rearrangement links TRBV3-1 to TRBJ2-7; the D gene is possibly TRBD2 (6 bases). CDR1 is LGHDT and CDR2 is YNNKEL in the germline V gene (reference sequence). The CDR3 has 14 amino acids. The V gene lost 0 bases and the J gene lost 3 bases, with 9 bases spanning the gap. The CDR3 protein is CASSQDGGIYEQYF. The CDR3 DNA is TGTGCCAGCAGCCAAGATGGCGGGATCTACGAGCAGTACTTC.

The chain links TRBV30 to TRBJ1-4; possibly TRBD1 for D (6 bases). This CDR3 has 13 residues. V lost 8 bases and J lost 8, with 18 bases in between. The germline V gene encodes CDR1 GTSNPN and CDR2 SVGIG (reference sequence). The CDR3 loop is CAGRDMKGEKLFF. The CDR3 nucleotides read TGTGCCGGACGGGACATGAAAGGAGAAAAACTGTTTTTT. The full variable domain, with the rest looked up from reference TRBV30 and TRBJ1-4, is SQTIHQWPATLVQPVGSPLSLECTVEGTSNPNLYWYRQAAGRGLQLLFYSVGIGQISSEVPQNLSASRPQDRQFILSSKKLLLSDSGFYLCAGRDMKGEKLFFGSGTQLSVL.

This clonotype has just a few counts. V is TRBV7-2 and J is TRBJ2-4; D might be TRBD2 (6 bases). V lost 1 base and J 2 bases, leaving 12 bases between the germline ends. The CDR3 totals 16 residues. Germline CDR1 and CDR2: SGHTA and FQGNSA. The CDR3 bases are TGTGCCAGCAGCTTAGTTGGCGGGGCATCCAAAAACATTCAGTACTTC. Translated, it gives CASSLVGGASKNIQYF.

The chain is built from TRBV12-3 or TRBV12-4 and TRBJ2-7; a possible D gene is TRBD1 (5 bases). The CDR3 loop spans 12 amino acids. Trimming pared 7 bases from V and 2 bases from J, leaving 9 bases between. CDR3 sequence reads: CASNLDTYEQYF. DNA for the CDR3: TGTGCCAGCAACCTGGACACCTACGAGCAGTACTTC.

This sequence joins TRBV20-1 and TRBJ1-6, with D unclear. The V gene's germline CDR1 is DFQATT and CDR2 SNEGSKA (reference sequence). V dropped 4 bases and J dropped 0 bases, with 13 bases sitting between them. This CDR3 has 16 residues. The CDR3 loop reads CSAMAGLSSYNSPLHF. The CDR3 DNA reads as TGCAGTGCTATGGCAGGCCTGAGCTCCTATAATTCACCCCTCCACTTT.

The gene calls are TRBV6-1 and TRBJ2-7; D might be TRBD1 (6 bases). This CDR3 region has 14 residues. Germline CDR1 is MNHNS and CDR2 is SASEGT. Trimming shortened V by 7 bases and J by 6 bases, and 19 bases separated the two germline ends. Here the CDR3 reads CASKIRGSLGEQYF. The CDR3 DNA reads TGTGCCAGCAAGATCAGGGGTTCCTTGGGCGAGCAGTACTTC.

This clonotype was recorded many times. The CDR3 nucleotides are TGCAGTGCTAGGGATAGACTATTAACCTACAATGAGCAGTTCTTC. It translates to CSARDRLLTYNEQFF. J is TRBJ2-1 and V is TRBV20-1; tentatively, D is TRBD2 (5 bases). CDR1 and CDR2 (germline): DFQATT, SNEGSKA (reference sequence). The CDR3 loop spans 15 amino acids. V gave up 3 bases and J gave up 2 bases, with 14 bases separating them.

This clonotype was recorded a few times. The chain carries TRBV7-2 and TRBJ2-3; 11 bases agree with TRBD2. Germline V gene sequence: CDR1 SGHTA, CDR2 FQGNSA. Germline trimming cut 5 bases from V and 5 bases from J; bases unmatched to any gene: 12. The CDR3 has 17 residues. DNA of the CDR3: TGTGCCAGCAGCCCAAATAGCGGGGGGGCCAGTCAAGATACGCAGTATTTT. Protein product: CASSPNSGGASQDTQYF.

This clonotype was detected ten times or more. The V and J genes are TRBV7-2 and TRBJ2-3, with 8 bases that match TRBD2. With V trimmed by 5 bases and J by 4 bases, 5 bases remained unmatched. Per germline, CDR1 SGHTA and CDR2 FQGNSA. The CDR3 totals 14 residues. The CDR3 loop reads CASSRGGRADTQYF. CDR3 in DNA: TGTGCCAGCAGCCGGGGGGGCCGGGCAGATACGCAGTATTTT.

A note on this clonotype: Being one base from a much bigger clone, this may be a read error. The chain uses TRBV7-8 and TRBJ2-3; TRBD2 matches 9 bases. CDR3 size: 15 residues. Per germline, CDR1 SGHVS and CDR2 FQNEAQ. For the CDR3, the DNA is TGTACCAGCAGCTTAGGACTAGCGCGCACAGATACGCAGTATTTT. Encoded protein: CTSSLGLARTDTQYF.

This clonotype was seen many times. The chain links TRBV12-3 or TRBV12-4 to TRBJ1-2; the D gene is possibly TRBD1 (6 bases). This CDR3 region has 14 residues. The V end lost 6 bases, the J end lost 2 bases, and 13 bases lay between the germline ends. The CDR3 bases are TGTGCCAGCAGGATAACCCAGGGGAACTATGGCTACACCTTC. Its translation: CASRITQGNYGYTF.

This clonotype occurred a few times. The rearrangement uses TRBV19 and TRBJ2-6, with 11 bases that match TRBD1. The V gene end was trimmed by 8 bases and the J gene end by 1 base; junction bases not matched to a gene: 4. Germline V CDR1 and CDR2: LNHDA, SQIVND (reference sequence). The CDR3 has 16 amino acids. CDR3 sequence: CASSDRGPSGANVLTF. CDR3 in DNA: TGTGCCAGTTCGGACAGGGGGCCTTCTGGGGCCAACGTCCTGACTTTC.

This clonotype was seen ten or more times. The rearrangement joins TRBV5-1 to TRBJ1-1, with TRBD1 as a possible D gene (5 bases). The V end was cut by 4 bases, the J end by 4 bases, with 17 bases between. This CDR3 is built from 15 residues. Germline CDR1 is SGHRS and CDR2 is YFSETQ. CDR3 loop: CASSPREVVGTEAFF. CDR3 sequence (DNA): TGCGCCAGCAGCCCCAGGGAGGTGGTCGGCACTGAAGCTTTCTTT.

This clonotype was counted at least ten times. This chain connects TRBV7-2 to TRBJ2-2; 8 bases match TRBD2. V lost 6 bases, J lost 1 base, and 1 base stayed unmatched. Germline V gene data show CDR1 as SGHTA and CDR2 as FQGNSA. The CDR3 extends over 14 amino acids. The CDR3 region has the DNA TGTGCCAGCAGAACTAGCGGGAACACCGGGGAGCTGTTTTTT. Its translation is CASRTSGNTGELFF.

This clonotype was seen at least ten times. The genes are TRBV4-2 and TRBJ1-2; D is undetermined. The CDR3 loop spans 15 amino acids. Trimming cost V 0 bases and J 0 bases, with 8 bases left between them. Germline loops: CDR1 LGHNA, CDR2 YNFKEQ. The CDR3 nucleotides read TGTGCCAGCAGCCAAGAATCGGACGCTAACTATGGCTACACCTTC. It encodes CASSQESDANYGYTF.

Only a few counts were recorded for this clonotype. V usage is TRBV12-3 or TRBV12-4 and J usage is TRBJ1-2; 10 bases agree with TRBD1. The CDR3 runs 13 residues. The J segment lost 6 bases and the V segment lost 4 bases, leaving 2 bases of the junction unmatched. CDR3 region: CASSWGTGDGYTF. The CDR3 nucleotides read TGTGCCAGCAGTTGGGGGACAGGGGATGGCTACACCTTC.